This T cell receptor (beta chain) was sequenced during a study of blood T cell repertoires in COVID-19. Turning to the study itself: Samples of COVID-19 (acute and convalescent) were obtained from the United States, Italy and Spain.

Original handling: Estimation of nucleated cell counts relied on the amplification of reference gene primers. The assay was immunoSEQ multiplex PCR, and TCRdb's table has in-frame clones only and misses some. The V and J calls and clone size come from that table; D and trimming were worked out from the DNA. Here the sample spans approximately 210,000 clones, over 70% being singletons. V lost 0 bases and J 2 bases, leaving 8 bases between the germline ends. CDR3 size: 14 residues. Germline CDR1 is SGHRS and CDR2 is YFSETQ. This clone turned up a few times. This sample includes further DNA sequences coding for the same CDR3.

This chain links TRBV5-1 with TRBJ1-1; D uncertain. The sequence was collected from a man between 45 and 60 years old with active or convalescent COVID-19. Sequenced: peripheral blood. The CDR3: CASSLAAGNTEAFF. The CDR3 DNA reads as TGCGCCAGCAGCTTGGCGGCAGGCAACACTGAAGCTTTCTTT.